Presented here are 6 T cell receptor beta chains from one specimen sequenced in a study of blood T cell repertoires in COVID-19. Clones were read by immunoSEQ multiplex PCR, and TCRdb kept only the in-frame ones, dropping some. The table shows about 110,000 clones, with 60% to 85% occurring only once. Sequencing used peripheral blood. The receptors were sampled from a man in his 70s with acute or convalescent COVID-19.

V is TRBV29-1 and J is TRBJ1-2, with 10 nucleotides matching TRBD1. With V trimmed by 6 bases and J by 7 bases, 8 bases remained unmatched. The germline V gene has CDR1 SQVTM and CDR2 ANQGSEA. This CDR3 has 13 residues. CDR3 in DNA: TGCAGCGTGGCCGCGACAGGGGGCTCTGGCTACACCTTC. This translates into CSVAATGGSGYTF.

This clone was detected ten times or more. V is TRBV4-1 and J is TRBJ1-6; unclear D gene. Germline lookup yields CDR1 MGHRA and CDR2 YSYEKL. Trimming shortened V by 1 base and J by 6 bases, and 16 bases separated the two germline ends. The CDR3 is 17 residues long. The DNA for the CDR3 is TGCGCCAGCAGCCAAGCTATGCCCCGGGGATTTAATTCACCCCTCCACTTT. Protein: CASSQAMPRGFNSPLHF.

The chain couples TRBV5-1 to TRBJ2-5, with TRBD2 matching 9 bases. The CDR3 is 15 residues long. The J segment lost 5 bases and the V segment lost 4 bases, leaving 9 bases of the junction unmatched. CDR1 and CDR2 from the germline V gene are SGHRS and YFSETQ. The CDR3: CASSPEGAGGETQYF. Written as DNA, the CDR3 is TGCGCCAGCAGCCCAGAGGGAGCGGGGGGCGAGACCCAGTACTTC.

The rearrangement uses TRBV3-1 (or the pseudogene TRBV3-2) and TRBJ2-7; 9 bases are shared with TRBD1. Germline CDR1 reads LGHDT; CDR2 reads YNNKEL (reference sequence). This CDR3 is 14 amino acids long. The V and J ends lost 6 bases and 7 bases, in that order; junction bases with no gene match: 10. CDR3 loop: CASSPPDRGREQYF. The CDR3, as DNA: TGTGCCAGCAGTCCGCCGGACAGGGGTAGGGAGCAGTACTTC.

J is TRBJ1-1 and V is TRBV6-2 or TRBV6-3; 8 nucleotides match TRBD1. V trimming: 4 bases; J trimming: 3 bases; junction bases outside the gene matches: 10. The length of the CDR3 is 16 residues. Looked up from germline, CDR1 is MNHEY and CDR2 is SVGEGT. CDR3 protein: CASSSKTGVLHTEAFF. CDR3 coding DNA: TGTGCCAGCAGTTCTAAGACAGGGGTATTGCACACTGAAGCTTTCTTT.

Only a few counts were recorded for this clone. V usage is TRBV19 and J usage is TRBJ1-2, with a tentative D call TRBD1 (5 bases). The CDR3 contains 15 residues. V was pared by 1 base and J by 2 bases, with 11 bases between. Germline CDR1 LNHDA, CDR2 SQIVND (reference sequence). The CDR3 DNA follows: TGTGCCAGTAGTATAGGTAAAGGGGCAAACTATGGCTACACCTTC. As protein: CASSIGKGANYGYTF.